These 10 T cell receptor beta chains were all obtained from the same sample, sequenced in a study of T-cell reconstitution after alpha-beta-depleted transplantation in children. Preparation of the TCRbeta library involved a method that used unique molecular identifiers. TCRdb used MiXCR to reprocess the PCR reads, holding one entry per CDR3 protein. This sample yields about 600,000 distinct CDR3 sequences, of which under 12% are seen a single time; 4% belongs to the top ten. Sequences were derived from PBMCs from the stem cell graft donor, sampled from the stem cell graft. All receptors come from a human donor who donated a stem cell graft to a child with acute myeloid leukemia.

This clonotype was found a few times. The gene calls are TRBV4-3 and TRBJ1-3; 7 nucleotides match TRBD1. V gave up 0 bases and J gave up 0 bases; unmatched junction bases: 8. This CDR3 is 18 amino acids long. CDR1 and CDR2 (germline): LGHNA, YSLEER. The CDR3 reads CASSQEFPQGSSGNTIYF. In nucleotides, the CDR3 is TGCGCCAGCAGCCAAGAGTTTCCACAGGGGAGCTCTGGAAACACCATATATTTT.

This clonotype was recorded at least ten times. This chain joins TRBV5-1 and TRBJ2-1; TRBD2 agrees at 13 bases. Germline V gene lookup returns CDR1 SGHRS and CDR2 YFSETQ. V gave up 5 bases and J gave up 7 bases; unmatched junction bases: 3. The CDR3 runs to 14 residues. In nucleotides, the CDR3 is TGCGCCAGCAGGGGACTAGCGGGAAGGAATGAGCAGTTCTTC. It yields the protein CASRGLAGRNEQFF.

This clonotype was detected ten times or more. This chain connects TRBV12-3 or TRBV12-4 to TRBJ2-5; no clear D. The ends were cut back, 3 bases at V and 4 bases at J, with 9 bases in the middle. The CDR3 totals 13 residues. The CDR3 protein is CASSLSRAETQYF. CDR3 coding DNA: TGTGCCAGCAGTTTGTCTAGGGCAGAGACCCAGTACTTC.

A few counts support this clonotype. The chain has TRBV12-3 or TRBV12-4 and TRBJ1-6; D gene unclear. V lost 7 bases and J 11 bases, leaving 21 bases between the germline ends. This CDR3 is 15 amino acids long. The CDR3 region is CASTSTSGRVPPLHF. As DNA, the CDR3 is TGTGCCAGCACCTCTACTTCAGGAAGGGTTCCACCCCTCCACTTT.

The V gene is TRBV20-1, the J gene TRBJ2-5; no definite D call. This CDR3 spans 11 amino acids. CDR1 is DFQATT and CDR2 is SNEGSKA in the germline V gene (reference sequence). V lost 3 bases and J lost 5, with 7 bases in between. The CDR3 sequence: CSASALETQYF. The DNA for the CDR3 is TGCAGTGCTAGCGCCTTGGAGACCCAGTACTTC.

The chain is built from TRBV29-1 and TRBJ2-7; a weak D match, TRBD1 (6 bases). The germline V and J ends were trimmed by 4 bases and 2 bases, with 21 bases remaining between them. The CDR3 runs to 16 residues. Germline values: CDR1 SQVTM, CDR2 ANQGSEA. The CDR3 region is CSVAADSRRAPYEQYF. The CDR3 nucleotides read TGCAGCGTTGCGGCGGACAGTAGGCGGGCCCCCTACGAGCAGTACTTC.

The sample holds a few counts of this clonotype. The chain has TRBV5-1 and TRBJ2-7; no firm D call. The length of the CDR3 is 14 residues. The germline CDR1 and CDR2 sequences are SGHRS and YFSETQ. Trimming cost V 0 bases and J 7 bases, with 14 bases left between them. CDR3 loop: CASSLAGDLPEQYF. The CDR3 DNA is TGCGCCAGCAGCTTGGCCGGAGATCTTCCAGAGCAGTACTTC.

Of note for this clonotype: A much larger clone sits a single nucleotide away, making a read error possible. The CDR3 protein is CATSRDRGWTGELYF. CDR3 nucleotide sequence: TGTGCCACCAGCAGAGACAGGGGTTGGACCGGGGAGCTGTATTTT. This chain joins TRBV15 and TRBJ2-2; a weak D match, TRBD1 (6 bases). Germline CDR1 LNHNV, CDR2 YYDKDF (reference sequence). This CDR3 is built from 15 residues.

This clonotype was found many times. The junction differs from germline at one of its ends, possibly a read error. V and J are TRBV6-6 and TRBJ1-2; D is ambiguous. CDR1 MNHNY and CDR2 SVGAGI come from the germline V gene (reference sequence). The CDR3 runs 11 residues. The CDR3 loop is CASSPSLEVAF. The CDR3 bases are TGTGCCAGCAGTCCCTCCTTGGAGGTCGCCTTC.

This clonotype came up many times. The chain combines TRBV12-3 or TRBV12-4 with TRBJ2-7; 7 bases line up with TRBD2. The CDR3 runs to 15 residues. With V trimmed by 4 bases and J by 5 bases, 11 bases remained unmatched. The CDR3 here is CASSSGGGRAHEQYF. The CDR3 coding sequence is TGTGCCAGCAGTTCGGGTGGCGGGAGAGCCCACGAGCAGTACTTC.